What follows are 29 T cell receptor beta chains derived from one specimen sequenced in a study of Ad26.COV2.S vaccination and SARS-CoV-2 variants. Repertoires were generated with immunoSEQ multiplex PCR, while TCRdb's copy carries only in-frame clones and drops some. The sample lists about 320,000 clones, around 84% occurring once. Treatment denoted: roughly 20 received Ad26.COV2.S at low or high dose, single or two shots; about five received placebo; per-sample allocation not given. Samples were taken on day 63 after the first vaccine or placebo injection. The specimen comprised peripheral blood, sampled in a trial of Ad26.COV2.S vaccine versus placebo. The receptors were sampled from a person aged 18-60 years who received the Ad26.COV2.S COVID-19 vaccine or a placebo.

The chain links TRBV10-2 to TRBJ1-1; 9 bases match TRBD1. The CDR3 is 14 amino acids. The ends lost 0 bases at V and 4 bases at J; junction bases unmatched: 0. Germline CDR1 WSHSY, CDR2 SAAADI. CDR3 DNA sequence: TGCGCCAGCAGTGAGTCGACAGGGGGCACTGAAGCTTTCTTT. Protein: CASSESTGGTEAFF.

This chain joins TRBV12-5 and TRBJ1-5, with unresolved D. CDR3 size: 15 residues. CDR1 LGHNT and CDR2 FRNRAP come from the germline V gene. The V gene lost 0 bases and the J gene lost 3 bases, with 9 bases spanning the gap. Here the CDR3 DNA reads TGTGCTAGTGGTTTGGTAGTAGGTTTCAATCAGCCCCAGCATTTT. It is translated as CASGLVVGFNQPQHF.

This chain connects TRBV4-3 to TRBJ1-2, with D hard to call. CDR1 and CDR2 from the germline V gene are LGHNA and YSLEER. The CDR3 runs 15 residues. V lost 4 bases to trimming and J lost 5 bases, with 17 bases between them. CDR3 nucleotides: TGCGCCAGCAGCCCTCGACTTACCGCCCATTATGGCTACACCTTC. It is translated as CASSPRLTAHYGYTF.

This clone was seen a handful of times. The J gene is TRBJ1-5, the V gene TRBV30; a possible D gene is TRBD1 (5 bases). V gave up 0 bases and J gave up 2 bases, with 11 bases separating them. This CDR3 comprises 15 residues. Germline CDR1 is GTSNPN and CDR2 is SVGIG (reference sequence). CDR3 nucleotides: TGTGCCTGGAGTGTGGGGGTACCCGGCAATCAGCCCCAGCATTTT. Its translation is CAWSVGVPGNQPQHF.

This clone has just a few counts. The CDR3 sequence: CASSSGISDSPLHF. CDR3 in DNA: TGTGCCAGCAGCTCCGGTATCTCGGATTCACCCCTCCACTTT. The V call is TRBV6-5, the J call TRBJ1-6; no clear D gene. V was cut by 6 bases and J by 8 bases, with 14 bases left in between. CDR1 MNHEY and CDR2 SVGAGI come from the germline V gene. This CDR3 has 14 amino acids.

The rearrangement uses TRBV5-1 and TRBJ2-7, with TRBD2 matching over 11 bases. V lost 2 bases, J lost 2 bases, and 9 bases stayed unmatched. Germline V lookup: CDR1 SGHRS, CDR2 YFSETQ. This CDR3 comprises 17 residues. CDR3 amino acids: CASSFGSSGGLTYEQYF. The DNA for the CDR3 is TGCGCCAGCAGCTTTGGGTCTAGCGGGGGGCTAACCTACGAGCAGTACTTC.

This chain joins TRBV9 and TRBJ1-2; the D gene is possibly TRBD1 (6 bases). This CDR3 is 13 amino acids long. The V gene's germline CDR1 is SGDLS and CDR2 YYNGEE. Trimming cost V 2 bases and J 4 bases, with 9 bases left between them. The CDR3 reads CASSVADSYGYTF. The CDR3, as DNA: TGTGCCAGCAGCGTTGCGGACAGCTATGGCTACACCTTC.

The rearrangement uses TRBV4-2 and TRBJ1-3, with no clear D. Germline V lookup: CDR1 LGHNA, CDR2 YNFKEQ. The CDR3 contains 17 residues. Between the trimmed V and J ends, which lost 1 base and 0 bases, there was a span of 13 bases. CDR3 amino acids: CASSQGGILGSGNTIYF. CDR3 DNA sequence: TGTGCCAGCAGCCAAGGCGGTATTCTGGGCTCTGGAAACACCATATATTTT.

J is TRBJ2-2 and V is TRBV19, with 11 bases aligning to TRBD2. The CDR3 has 17 amino acids. Trimming cost V 10 bases and J 2 bases; bases outside gene matches: 12. Germline V CDR1 and CDR2: LNHDA, SQIVND (reference sequence). This CDR3 is CATQGTGTSGNTGELFF. Written as DNA, the CDR3 is TGTGCCACCCAAGGCACGGGGACTAGCGGAAACACCGGGGAGCTGTTTTTT.

The chain employs TRBV5-1 and TRBJ2-2; 7 bases agree with TRBD1. V lost 2 bases to trimming and J lost 3 bases; unmatched junction nucleotides: 7. This CDR3 is 16 amino acids long. CDR1 and CDR2 from the germline V gene are SGHRS and YFSETQ. Here the CDR3 DNA reads TGCGCCAGCAGCTTTAGAGGGGGCTCGGACACCGGGGAGCTGTTTTTT. This sequence encodes CASSFRGGSDTGELFF.

The J gene is TRBJ2-5, the V gene TRBV3-1 (or the pseudogene TRBV3-2); D remains unclear. Between the trimmed V and J ends, which lost 1 base and 3 bases, there was a span of 6 bases. The CDR3 extends over 13 amino acids. Germline CDR1 reads LGHDT; CDR2 reads YNNKEL (reference sequence). DNA of the CDR3: TGTGCCAGCAGCCAAGGCGAGAAAGAGACCCAGTACTTC. It translates to CASSQGEKETQYF.

V usage is TRBV6-6 and J usage is TRBJ2-7, with D perhaps matching TRBD1 (6 bases). This CDR3 is 17 amino acids long. Trimming pared 5 bases from V and 5 bases from J, leaving 25 bases between. Germline loops: CDR1 MNHNY, CDR2 SVGAGI (reference sequence). The CDR3 region is CASSPTPTQGRVDEQYF. Written as DNA, the CDR3 is TGTGCCAGCAGTCCCACCCCAACACAGGGAAGAGTGGACGAGCAGTACTTC.

The chain joins TRBV7-2 to TRBJ1-2; possibly TRBD1 for D (6 bases). V was shortened by 4 bases and J by 2 bases, with 8 bases between the two germline ends. CDR1 is SGHTA and CDR2 is FQGNSA in the germline V gene. The CDR3 has 13 amino acids. The CDR3 reads CASSWDNNYGYTF. DNA for the CDR3: TGTGCCAGCAGCTGGGACAACAACTATGGCTACACCTTC.

This clone was recorded only once. The chain couples TRBV15 to TRBJ2-2, with 7 bases that match TRBD2. The CDR3 contains 18 residues. V shed 3 bases and J 2 bases; nucleotides not matched to a gene: 12. Germline V gives CDR1 LNHNV, CDR2 YYDKDF (reference sequence). CDR3 amino acids: CATSRGGWSSSNTGELFF. Here the CDR3 DNA reads TGTGCCACCAGCAGGGGGGGGTGGTCTTCGTCAAACACCGGGGAGCTGTTTTTT.

This sequence joins TRBV28 and TRBJ1-1; the D is unclear. The germline V gene has CDR1 MDHEN and CDR2 SYDVKM. Trimming took off 3 bases at V and 5 bases at J, with 16 bases between the two ends. The CDR3 is made up of 15 amino acids. CDR3 bases: TGTGCCAGCAGTTTCGTATCTCCGGTGGAAACTGAAGCTTTCTTT. It codes for CASSFVSPVETEAFF.

The chain combines TRBV5-1 with TRBJ1-3; 9 nucleotides line up with TRBD1. This CDR3 comprises 15 residues. The germline gives CDR1 SGHRS, CDR2 YFSETQ. Germline trimming cut 5 bases from V and 3 bases from J; bases unmatched to any gene: 6. The CDR3 sequence is CASRAWDRDGNTIYF. CDR3 in DNA: TGCGCCAGCAGAGCCTGGGACAGGGATGGAAACACCATATATTTT.

This chain uses TRBV30 with TRBJ2-5; 8 bases match TRBD2. The V segment lost 3 bases and the J segment 4 bases; nucleotides outside the gene matches: 4. In germline, CDR1 is GTSNPN, CDR2 SVGIG (reference sequence). This CDR3 spans 13 amino acids. The CDR3 coding sequence is TGTGCCTGGAGAGATAGCGGGGTAGAGACCCAGTACTTC. It encodes CAWRDSGVETQYF.

The J gene is TRBJ2-1, the V gene TRBV6-6; 7 nucleotides match TRBD1. The V segment lost 6 bases and the J segment 3 bases; nucleotides outside the gene matches: 5. This CDR3 is 14 amino acids long. The germline gives CDR1 MNHNY, CDR2 SVGAGI (reference sequence). This CDR3 reads CASRADRDYNEQFF. The DNA for the CDR3 is TGTGCCAGCAGAGCCGACAGGGACTACAATGAGCAGTTCTTC.

The V gene is TRBV7-2, the J gene TRBJ1-4, with TRBD1 matching over 9 bases. CDR1 and CDR2 (germline): SGHTA, FQGNSA. The CDR3 totals 15 residues. With V trimmed by 3 bases and J by 5 bases, 4 bases remained unmatched. CDR3 protein: CASSLDRGSNEKLFF. The DNA of the CDR3 is TGTGCCAGCAGCTTGGACAGGGGAAGCAATGAAAAACTGTTTTTT.

The count of this clone is one. V is TRBV5-1 and J is TRBJ2-1; tentative D call: TRBD1 (6 bases). The CDR3 consists of 18 residues. Trimming removed 0 bases at V and 4 bases at J, with 20 bases between. Germline CDR1 is SGHRS and CDR2 is YFSETQ. The CDR3 DNA reads TGCGCCAGCAGCTTGGACGCCACAGGGCAAACGAGATACAATGAGCAGTTCTTC. Its translation is CASSLDATGQTRYNEQFF.

The chain recombines TRBV7-2 with TRBJ2-3; possible D gene TRBD1, 6 bases. Germline V gene data show CDR1 as SGHTA and CDR2 as FQGNSA. Trimming left V 5 bases short and J 4 bases short, with 10 bases between. The CDR3 runs to 13 residues. The CDR3 region has the DNA TGTGCCAGCAGCGCCAACAGGGCAGATACGCAGTATTTT. Its protein is CASSANRADTQYF.

This clone was counted a single time. The chain joins TRBV11-2 to TRBJ2-3; D gene unclear. Germline assignment: CDR1 SGHAT and CDR2 FQNNGV. The germline V and J ends were trimmed by 2 bases and 4 bases, with 16 bases remaining between them. The CDR3 runs 16 residues. The CDR3 DNA reads TGTGCCAGCAGCTTAATGGGGAAGGGCGGTCCAGATACGCAGTATTTT. Translation gives CASSLMGKGGPDTQYF.

The chain employs TRBV5-1 and TRBJ1-4; D ambiguous. The germline CDR1 and CDR2 sequences are SGHRS and YFSETQ. The germline V and J ends were trimmed by 3 bases and 0 bases, with 6 bases remaining between them. The CDR3 is 14 residues long. The CDR3 region is CASSSYTTNEKLFF. CDR3 nucleotide sequence: TGCGCCAGCAGCTCTTATACAACTAATGAAAAACTGTTTTTT.

The chain links TRBV6-6 to TRBJ1-1, with D perhaps matching TRBD1 (5 bases). V lost 5 bases and J 4 bases, leaving 11 bases between the germline ends. CDR1 MNHNY and CDR2 SVGAGI come from the germline V gene (reference sequence). The length of the CDR3 is 13 residues. CDR3 nucleotides: TGTGCCAGCAGTATAGGGGTTGGCACTGAAGCTTTCTTT. Protein: CASSIGVGTEAFF.

The chain has TRBV4-2 and TRBJ2-1; no reliable D call. The CDR3 length is 12 residues. Deletions cut 1 base from V and 10 bases from J, with 8 bases between. Germline V lookup: CDR1 LGHNA, CDR2 YNFKEQ. The CDR3 is CASSQGKEEQFF. CDR3 DNA: TGTGCCAGCAGCCAAGGTAAGGAAGAGCAGTTCTTC.

This chain joins TRBV5-4 and TRBJ1-6; 7 bases map to TRBD1. The CDR3 consists of 15 residues. V shed 4 bases and J 4 bases; nucleotides not matched to a gene: 5. Germline loops: CDR1 SGHNT, CDR2 YYREEE (reference sequence). DNA of the CDR3: TGTGCCAGCAGCAGGGACAGTACGTATAATTCACCCCTCCACTTT. The encoded protein is CASSRDSTYNSPLHF. The full variable domain, completed using reference TRBV5-4 and TRBJ1-6, is ETGVTQSPTHLIKTRGQQVTLRCSSQSGHNTVSWYQQALGQGPQFIFQYYREEENGRGNFPPRFSGLQFPNYSSELNVNALELDDSALYLCASSRDSTYNSPLHFGNGTRLTVT.

The chain recombines TRBV15 with TRBJ2-2; the D is unclear. This CDR3 contains 15 residues. Germline CDR1 reads LNHNV; CDR2 reads YYDKDF (reference sequence). With 0 bases removed from V and 8 bases from J, the gap between germline ends came to 13 bases. The CDR3, as DNA: TGTGCCACCAGCAGAGAACACCGACCTACTGGGGAGCTGTTTTTT. Its translation is CATSREHRPTGELFF. Looking up the rest from reference TRBV15 and TRBJ2-2 gives the full variable domain: DAMVIQNPRYQVTQFGKPVTLSCSQTLNHNVMYWYQQKSSQAPKLLFHYYDKDFNNEADTPDNFQSRRPNTSFCFLDIRSPGLGDTAMYLCATSREHRPTGELFFGEGSRLTVL.

In this sample, this clone turned up once. The J gene is TRBJ2-4, the V gene TRBV6-5; the D gene is possibly TRBD2 (5 bases). CDR3 length equals 14 residues. Per the germline V gene, CDR1 is MNHEY and CDR2 is SVGAGI. The V end was cut by 6 bases, the J end by 7 bases, with 16 bases between. CDR3 residues: CASRVGEGVNIQYF. CDR3 DNA: TGTGCCAGCAGGGTCGGAGAGGGAGTGAACATTCAGTACTTC.

The J gene is TRBJ1-6, the V gene TRBV6-5, with D perhaps TRBD1 (6 bases). Germline V CDR1 and CDR2: MNHEY, SVGAGI. This CDR3 spans 14 amino acids. Trimming cost V 8 bases and J 7 bases, with 15 bases left between them. CDR3 DNA: TGTGCCAGCGAGGTTCATAGGGGGAATTCACCCCTCCACTTT. Encoded protein: CASEVHRGNSPLHF.